What follows are 14 T cell receptor beta chains derived from one specimen sequenced in a study of vaccination and CD4 T cells after COVID-19 (dated by TCRdb to between 2022 and 2023). The sample's treatment or condition label, in plain terms: approximately nine-day PBMC culture with coronavirus spike peptide pools or control peptides (ViraFEST assay). Libraries came from PCR. The sample was run on an Illumina iSeq 100. DNA from cultured CD4+ T cells underwent TCR sequencing with the Oncomine TCR Beta short-read assay at the Johns Hopkins FTIC core. TCRdb reprocessed the public reads (quality trimming at Q25 with fastp, clone calling with MiXCR) and kept in-frame beta chains. CDR3 protein sequences are deduplicated, and each keeps its most common genes and DNA. This sample gives 11,000 to 15,000 distinct CDR3 sequences in total; about 30% of them show up just once. The ten largest clones take up about 20% of the sample.

Their recognized antigens are unknown. The sample consisted of cultured CD4+ T cells from blood. The receptors were sampled from a human donor with COVID-19.

This clonotype showed up just a few times. The gene calls are TRBV10-3 and TRBJ2-3, with 15 nucleotides matching TRBD2. This CDR3 is built from 17 residues. CDR1 and CDR2 (germline): ENHRY, SYGVKD. The trim removed 7 bases at V and 2 bases at J, leaving 7 bases unmatched. This chain's CDR3 is CAITRTSGGANTDTQYF. The CDR3 DNA reads TGTGCCATCACTCGGACTAGCGGGGGGGCAAACACAGATACGCAGTATTTT.

The chain combines TRBV20-1 with TRBJ2-2, with a weak D call TRBD1 (7 bases). The CDR3 contains 14 residues. V lost 5 bases and J lost 5, with 15 bases in between. Germline V gene sequence: CDR1 DFQATT, CDR2 SNEGSKA (reference sequence). Here the CDR3 reads CSARTIRGTGELFF. The CDR3 DNA follows: TGCAGTGCTCGGACTATCAGGGGGACCGGGGAGCTGTTTTTT.

The genes are TRBV7-2 and TRBJ2-3; TRBD2 matches 8 bases. Germline CDR1 SGHTA, CDR2 FQGNSA. The ends lost 1 base at V and 4 bases at J; junction bases unmatched: 7. This CDR3 is built from 16 residues. In DNA form, the CDR3 reads TGTGCCAGCAGCTTAGAAGGCGGGGGGTCTTCAGATACGCAGTATTTT. Its translation: CASSLEGGGSSDTQYF.

In its sample, this clonotype was seen a few times. This chain joins TRBV10-3 and TRBJ1-6, with D hard to call. The V gene's germline CDR1 is ENHRY and CDR2 SYGVKD. The CDR3 spans 14 residues. V shed 6 bases and J shed 9 bases, with 15 bases lying between them. CDR3 sequence reads: CAISYDRGGSPLHF. CDR3 coding DNA: TGTGCCATCAGCTACGACCGGGGAGGTTCACCCCTCCACTTT.

V and J are TRBV5-1 and TRBJ2-1; possibly TRBD2 for D (5 bases). Trimming took off 4 bases at V and 0 bases at J, with 11 bases between the two ends. There are 15 residues in the CDR3. Germline V gene sequence: CDR1 SGHRS, CDR2 YFSETQ. CDR3 in DNA: TGCGCCAGCAGCGAGGACTTCAGCTCCTACAATGAGCAGTTCTTC. This gives the protein CASSEDFSSYNEQFF.

This chain joins TRBV27 and TRBJ2-2, with 7 bases fitting TRBD2. This CDR3 has 17 amino acids. Germline V CDR1 and CDR2: MNHEY, SMNVEV (reference sequence). The J segment lost 0 bases and the V segment lost 1 base, leaving 5 bases of the junction unmatched. CDR3 protein: CASSLLGLTSNTGELFF. CDR3 nucleotide sequence: TGTGCCAGCAGTTTATTGGGACTAACATCGAACACCGGGGAGCTGTTTTTT.

The rearrangement links TRBV20-1 to TRBJ2-6, with D tentatively TRBD1 (7 bases). CDR3 size: 17 residues. V was shortened by 3 bases and J by 0 bases, with 15 bases between the two germline ends. The germline CDR1 and CDR2 sequences are DFQATT and SNEGSKA (reference sequence). For the CDR3, the DNA is TGCAGTGCTAGCCTCGGGGGACAGACCTCTGGGGCCAACGTCCTGACTTTC. Residues: CSASLGGQTSGANVLTF.

This clonotype was observed a few times. The chain carries TRBV27 and TRBJ1-1, with 7 bases lining up with TRBD1. V shed 5 bases, J shed 5 bases, and the junction held 8 bases outside the gene matches. This CDR3 is 14 amino acids long. Germline V gives CDR1 MNHEY, CDR2 SMNVEV (reference sequence). The CDR3 bases are TGTGCCAGCAGTCAAAGACAGGGCTCTACTGAAGCTTTCTTT. Protein product: CASSQRQGSTEAFF.

This clonotype showed up just a few times. The chain employs TRBV5-4 and TRBJ1-6, with a tentative D call TRBD1 (5 bases). Deletions cut 4 bases from V and 11 bases from J, with 19 bases between. Germline CDR1 and CDR2: SGHNT and YYREEE (reference sequence). The CDR3 contains 15 residues. The CDR3 spells CASSIIGATSTPLHF. The DNA of the CDR3 is TGTGCCAGCAGCATCATCGGGGCCACGTCGACACCCCTCCACTTT.

This clonotype was seen a handful of times. The rearrangement joins TRBV7-9 to TRBJ1-1, with D perhaps matching TRBD1 (6 bases). The CDR3 covers 16 residues. Germline V gives CDR1 SEHNR, CDR2 FQNEAQ (reference sequence). Trimming removed 3 bases from V and 1 base from J, with 15 bases in between. CDR3 DNA sequence: TGTGCCAGCAGCTTTAGTCAGGGGAATGGGAACACTGAAGCTTTCTTT. It encodes CASSFSQGNGNTEAFF.

This clonotype was detected a few times. The chain has TRBV7-9 and TRBJ2-7; TRBD1 aligns across 9 bases. CDR1 is SEHNR, CDR2 FQNEAQ, per germline (reference sequence). The CDR3 runs to 14 residues. The junction had 6 bases not matched to a gene; V was cut back by 5 bases and J by 4 bases. DNA for the CDR3: TGTGCCAGCAGCCTGGGACAGGGCAGGTACGAGCAGTACTTC. This sequence encodes CASSLGQGRYEQYF.

This clonotype occurred a few times. The gene calls are TRBV6-1 and TRBJ2-4; D is perhaps TRBD2 (6 bases). Trimming shortened V by 8 bases and J by 0 bases, and 23 bases separated the two germline ends. Germline V lookup: CDR1 MNHNS, CDR2 SASEGT. There are 18 residues in the CDR3. CDR3 bases: TGTGCCAGCGCCGTTGCGGGGAGCTCGGCTTTAGCCAAAAACATTCAGTACTTC. Amino acids: CASAVAGSSALAKNIQYF.

This clonotype has a handful of counts. This chain connects TRBV20-1 to TRBJ1-2; D remains ambiguous. V was clipped by 0 bases and J by 4 bases, with 12 bases between them. From germline, CDR1 is DFQATT and CDR2 SNEGSKA (reference sequence). This CDR3 has 14 residues. The CDR3 region has the DNA TGCAGTGCTAGAGAACAGAAACCCGTCTATGGCTACACCTTC. This translates into CSAREQKPVYGYTF.

The chain carries TRBV7-9 and TRBJ2-3; 7 bases are shared with TRBD2. The germline gives CDR1 SEHNR, CDR2 FQNEAQ (reference sequence). Losses at the gene ends were 5 bases for V and 0 bases for J; bases not matched to a gene: 5. The CDR3 sequence is 15 residues long. CDR3 amino acids: CASSPLLASTDTQYF. Written as DNA, the CDR3 is TGTGCCAGCAGCCCTCTACTAGCGAGCACAGATACGCAGTATTTT. Full variable domain (missing parts from reference TRBV7-9 and TRBJ2-3): DTGVSQNPRHKITKRGQNVTFRCDPISEHNRLYWYRQTLGQGPEFLTYFQNEAQLEKSRLLSDRFSAERPKGSFSTLEIQRTEQGDSAMYLCASSPLLASTDTQYFGPGTRLTVL.